The T cell receptor (beta chain) under discussion was sequenced for a study of cytomegalovirus exposure and HLA in healthy donors. Measured with immunoSEQ multiplex PCR; TCRdb has only the in-frame clones, and not every one. The data show 55,000 to 70,000 clones, about 95% seen once. V dropped 3 bases and J dropped 0 bases, with 9 bases sitting between them. Per the germline V gene, CDR1 is SGHKS and CDR2 is YYEKEE (reference sequence). CDR3 length: 14 amino acids. This sequence was found in a man aged 18 to 30 in good health and CMV-seronegative. The chain employs TRBV5-5 and TRBJ1-1; perhaps TRBD1 as D (6 bases). The material sequenced was PBMCs. The chain's CDR3 is CASSSGHVNTEAFF. The DNA of the CDR3 is TGTGCCAGCAGCTCGGGACATGTGAACACTGAAGCTTTCTTT.